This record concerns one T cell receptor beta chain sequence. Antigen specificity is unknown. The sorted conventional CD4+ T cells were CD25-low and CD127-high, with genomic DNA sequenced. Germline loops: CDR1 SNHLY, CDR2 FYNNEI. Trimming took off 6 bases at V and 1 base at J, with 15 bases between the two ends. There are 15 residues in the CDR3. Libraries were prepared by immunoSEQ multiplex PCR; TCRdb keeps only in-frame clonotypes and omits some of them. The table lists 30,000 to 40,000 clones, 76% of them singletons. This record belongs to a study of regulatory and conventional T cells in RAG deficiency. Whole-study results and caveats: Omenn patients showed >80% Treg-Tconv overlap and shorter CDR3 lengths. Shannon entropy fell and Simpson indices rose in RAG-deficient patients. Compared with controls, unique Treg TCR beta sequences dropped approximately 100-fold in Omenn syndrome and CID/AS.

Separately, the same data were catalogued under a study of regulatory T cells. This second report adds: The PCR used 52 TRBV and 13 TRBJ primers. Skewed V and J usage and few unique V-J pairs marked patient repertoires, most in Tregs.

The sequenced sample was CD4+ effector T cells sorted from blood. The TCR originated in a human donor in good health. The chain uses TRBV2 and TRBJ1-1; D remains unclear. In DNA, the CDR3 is TGTGCCAGCAGCGCCCATTTGACCCCGAACACTGAAGCTTTCTTT. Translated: CASSAHLTPNTEAFF. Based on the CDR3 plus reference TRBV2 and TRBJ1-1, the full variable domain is EPEVTQTPSHQVTQMGQEVILRCVPISNHLYFYWYRQILGQKVEFLVSFYNNEISEKSEIFDDQFSVERPDGSNFTLKIRSTKLEDSAMYFCASSAHLTPNTEAFFGQGTRLTVV.